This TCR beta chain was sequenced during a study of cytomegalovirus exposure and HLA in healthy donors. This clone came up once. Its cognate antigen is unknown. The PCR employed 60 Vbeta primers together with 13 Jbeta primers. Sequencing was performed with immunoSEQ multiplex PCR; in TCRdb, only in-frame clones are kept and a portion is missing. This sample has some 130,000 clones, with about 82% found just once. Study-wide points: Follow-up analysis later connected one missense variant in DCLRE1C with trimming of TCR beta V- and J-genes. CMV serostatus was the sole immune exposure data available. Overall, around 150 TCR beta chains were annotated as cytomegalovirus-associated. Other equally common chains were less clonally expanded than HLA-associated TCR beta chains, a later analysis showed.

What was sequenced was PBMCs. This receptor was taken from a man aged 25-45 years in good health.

The CDR3 DNA follows: TGCGCCAGCAGCCAAGATCACCGGCGGGCAGATACGCAGTATTTT. It specifies CASSQDHRRADTQYF. The V gene is TRBV4-1, the J gene TRBJ2-3; the D gene is possibly TRBD2 (5 bases). Trimming pared 0 bases from V and 4 bases from J, leaving 11 bases between. The length of the CDR3 is 15 residues. Per the germline V gene, CDR1 is MGHRA and CDR2 is YSYEKL.